This T cell receptor beta chain stems from a study of patients and donors after allogeneic stem cell transplantation. This clonotype was found a few times. In TCRdb, the RT-PCR reads were re-called with MiXCR into one record per CDR3 protein. The table lists about 960,000 distinct CDR3 sequences, over 15% of them singletons, with under 6.5% in the top ten. V was trimmed by 3 bases and J by 5 bases, leaving 13 bases between them. The CDR3 runs to 13 residues. CDR1 DFQATT and CDR2 SNEGSKA come from the germline V gene (reference sequence). Material for sequencing was blood, either unsorted or a sorted T cell fraction (not recorded which). The sequence derives from a human donor who was either an allogeneic HSCT recipient or a stem cell or donor lymphocyte infusion donor (not recorded which). It is not recorded whose cells these are; they may come from a transplant donor. This chain links TRBV20-1 with TRBJ1-2; the D is unclear. The CDR3 loop reads CSARDPVLYGYTF. The CDR3 DNA sequence: TGCAGTGCTAGGGACCCGGTTCTTTATGGCTACACCTTC.